The next 17 T cell receptor beta chains were all read from a single sample in a study of cytomegalovirus exposure and HLA in healthy donors. Some clones are missing from TCRdb's copy, which holds only in-frame ones; the method was immunoSEQ multiplex PCR. The profile shows roughly 130,000 clones, approximately 87% of them singletons. The sample comprised PBMCs. These receptors originate from a man aged 18 to 29 in good health and CMV-seronegative.

This chain connects TRBV5-4 to TRBJ2-1; D may be TRBD2 (5 bases). The V gene's germline CDR1 is SGHNT and CDR2 YYREEE (reference sequence). The CDR3 length is 14 residues. Trimming cost V 0 bases and J 7 bases, with 11 bases left between them. CDR3 bases: TGTGCCAGCAGCTTGGGGAAGGAGGCGAATGAGCAGTTCTTC. Its translation: CASSLGKEANEQFF.

This clone was observed once. The chain is built from TRBV10-3 and TRBJ2-2, with 10 bases that match TRBD2. Germline CDR1 reads ENHRY; CDR2 reads SYGVKD. J gave up 9 bases and V 0 bases, and 13 bases lay outside the gene matches. The CDR3 contains 18 residues. Written as DNA, the CDR3 is TGTGCCATCAGTGAGTCGCCTAGCGGGGGATCGGCCAACAGGGAGCTGTTTTTT. It encodes CAISESPSGGSANRELFF.

The chain combines TRBV5-6 with TRBJ1-2; TRBD1 might be the D (6 bases). Germline CDR1 and CDR2: SGHDT and YYEEEE. The CDR3 is made up of 11 amino acids. Trimming pared 5 bases from V and 7 bases from J, leaving 9 bases between. The CDR3 here is CASSSGVGYTF. Written as DNA, the CDR3 is TGTGCCAGCAGTTCAGGGGTTGGCTACACCTTC.

The chain combines TRBV11-2 with TRBJ2-1; 9 bases are shared with TRBD2. CDR3 size: 19 residues. V was pared by 2 bases and J by 0 bases, with 11 bases of the junction left unmatched. Germline CDR1 SGHAT, CDR2 FQNNGV. CDR3: CASSLLRGGKLYSYNEQFF. CDR3 nucleotides: TGTGCCAGCAGCTTATTGCGGGGGGGGAAGCTGTACTCCTACAATGAGCAGTTCTTC.

The DNA for the CDR3 is TGCAGCGTGACCACAGGGACGGAATATGGCTACACCTTC. It is translated as CSVTTGTEYGYTF. The chain is built from TRBV29-1 and TRBJ1-2, with a weak D call TRBD1 (6 bases). Germline assignment: CDR1 SQVTM and CDR2 ANQGSEA. This CDR3 comprises 13 residues. Trimming pared 6 bases from V and 5 bases from J, leaving 16 bases between.

This chain joins TRBV5-6 and TRBJ1-2; TRBD1 matches at 8 bases. The CDR3 runs 16 residues. Germline assignment: CDR1 SGHDT and CDR2 YYEEEE. V gave up 1 base and J gave up 4 bases; unmatched junction bases: 9. In DNA, the CDR3 is TGTGCCAGCAGCTTGTCGGAAGACAGGGGAAGCTATGGCTACACCTTC. Protein: CASSLSEDRGSYGYTF. The full variable domain, completed using reference TRBV5-6 and TRBJ1-2, is DAGVTQSPTHLIKTRGQQVTLRCSPKSGHDTVSWYQQALGQGPQFIFQYYEEEERQRGNFPDRFSGHQFPNYSSELNVNALLLGDSALYLCASSLSEDRGSYGYTFGSGTRLTVV.

CDR3 in amino acids: CASSESRRSGGYTF. Written as DNA, the CDR3 is TGTGCCAGCAGTGAATCCCGGAGATCTGGTGGCTACACCTTC. The rearrangement uses TRBV2 and TRBJ1-2; the D is unclear. The V gene's germline CDR1 is SNHLY and CDR2 FYNNEI. The CDR3 extends over 14 amino acids. V was cut by 2 bases and J by 7 bases, with 14 bases left in between.

The chain is built from TRBV6-5 and TRBJ1-5; D might be TRBD1 (5 bases). V lost 7 bases and J 0 bases, leaving 13 bases between the germline ends. CDR3 length equals 15 residues. Germline-derived CDR1 and CDR2 are MNHEY and SVGAGI. CDR3 nucleotides: TGTGCCAGCAAAGACAGTCTCTATAGCAATCAGCCCCAGCATTTT. Residues: CASKDSLYSNQPQHF.

The chain's CDR3 is CASKLKRGDGDTQYF. In nucleotides, the CDR3 is TGTGCCAGCAAGTTAAAGCGGGGGGACGGAGATACGCAGTATTTT. The chain has TRBV6-6 and TRBJ2-3; 9 nucleotides agree with TRBD2. V trimming: 7 bases; J trimming: 5 bases; junction bases outside the gene matches: 10. The CDR3 totals 15 residues. Germline V gives CDR1 MNHNY, CDR2 SVGAGI (reference sequence).

The rearrangement links TRBV18 to TRBJ2-3; the match to TRBD2 covers 10 bases. Trimming removed 2 bases from V and 4 bases from J; junction bases left unmatched: 3. The CDR3 consists of 15 residues. Germline CDR1 KGHSH, CDR2 LQKENI. This CDR3 reads CASSPSGGGADTQYF. The CDR3 region has the DNA TGTGCCAGCTCACCAAGCGGGGGGGGTGCAGATACGCAGTATTTT.

The rearrangement links TRBV10-3 to TRBJ2-1, with a weak D call TRBD2 (6 bases). CDR3 length: 14 amino acids. V was cut by 11 bases and J by 8 bases, with 22 bases left in between. CDR1 and CDR2 from the germline V gene are ENHRY and SYGVKD. CDR3 residues: CAANNGGEEDEQFF. The CDR3 nucleotides read TGTGCCGCCAACAACGGGGGAGAGGAAGATGAGCAGTTCTTC.

This clone appeared once. The gene calls are TRBV13 and TRBJ2-7; 8 nucleotides line up with TRBD2. CDR3 length: 14 residues. Looked up from germline, CDR1 is PRHDT and CDR2 is FYEKMQ (reference sequence). Trimming removed 2 bases from V and 2 bases from J; junction bases left unmatched: 2. The CDR3 DNA reads as TGTGCCAGCAGCTTAAGGCGGGAGGCCTACGAGCAGTACTTC. Its protein product is CASSLRREAYEQYF.

The gene calls are TRBV6-1 and TRBJ2-5, with D possibly TRBD2 on 5 matching bases. Trimming took 2 bases from V and 5 from J, leaving 12 bases between them. The CDR3 is 14 residues long. The V gene's germline CDR1 is MNHNS and CDR2 SASEGT. Here the CDR3 DNA reads TGTGCCAGCAGTGAATCGGCCGGCGGGGAGACCCAGTACTTC. This sequence encodes CASSESAGGETQYF.

In its sample, this clone was seen a few times. The chain combines TRBV6-5 with TRBJ2-2; TRBD1 agrees at 10 bases. Germline V gives CDR1 MNHEY, CDR2 SVGAGI. The CDR3 runs 13 residues. J gave up 5 bases and V 8 bases, and 2 bases lay outside the gene matches. For the CDR3, the DNA is TGTGCCAGCCGGACAGGGGGTACCGGGGAGCTGTTTTTT. Protein sequence: CASRTGGTGELFF.

This chain links TRBV7-2 with TRBJ1-2, with D tentatively TRBD1 (6 bases). Trimming left V 5 bases short and J 0 bases short, with 13 bases between. CDR1 and CDR2 from the germline V gene are SGHTA and FQGNSA. This CDR3 spans 15 amino acids. CDR3 amino acids: CASSPGQSTNYGYTF. The CDR3 DNA reads TGTGCCAGCAGCCCCGGACAGTCTACTAACTATGGCTACACCTTC.

The chain combines TRBV9 with TRBJ2-6, with D maybe TRBD2 (5 bases). The ends were cut back, 3 bases at V and 1 base at J, with 8 bases in the middle. The germline CDR1 and CDR2 sequences are SGDLS and YYNGEE. The CDR3 totals 15 residues. The CDR3 protein is CASSAGGSGANVLTF. CDR3 in DNA: TGTGCCAGCAGCGCAGGCGGGTCTGGGGCCAACGTCCTGACTTTC. The entire variable domain, with the rest obtained from reference TRBV9 and TRBJ2-6, is as follows: DSGVTQTPKHLITATGQRVTLRCSPRSGDLSVYWYQQSLDQGLQFLIQYYNGEERAKGNILERFSAQQFPDLHSELNLSSLELGDSALYFCASSAGGSGANVLTFGAGSRLTVL.

The V gene is TRBV7-8, the J gene TRBJ2-3, with 7 bases that match TRBD1. Unmatched junction bases numbered 3, after V lost 5 bases and J lost 4 bases. The CDR3 has 13 amino acids. Germline V gives CDR1 SGHVS, CDR2 FQNEAQ. The CDR3 DNA sequence: TGTGCCAGCAGCCGTGACAGGGCAGATACGCAGTATTTT. It is translated as CASSRDRADTQYF. Drawing the rest from reference TRBV7-8 and TRBJ2-3, the complete variable domain is GAGVSQSPRYKVAKRGQDVALRCDPISGHVSLFWYQQALGQGPEFLTYFQNEAQLDKSGLPSDRFFAERPEGSVSTLKIQRTQQEDSAVYLCASSRDRADTQYFGPGTRLTVL.